This is a list of T cell receptor beta chains from one sample in a study of CD8+ T cells in alopecia areata. Libraries were prepared by immunoSEQ multiplex PCR; TCRdb keeps only in-frame clonotypes and omits some of them. This table holds 200,000 to 250,000 clones, more than 45% found once. The material sequenced was CD4+ T cells sorted from blood, taken at week 4, from a patient treated with tofacitinib. The receptors stem from a human donor with alopecia areata. Each CDR3 is given with its conserved first and last residue. A D gene is named only where the DNA matches it firmly. Expanded clones are given a class, and other clones once, few, many or no size at all.

>TRBJ2-3|few|NA|TRBV27
TGTGCCAGCGGCCCACGTCGTAACACAGATACGCAGTATTTT
CASGPRRNTDTQYF
>TRBJ2-5|few|NA|TRBV5-1
TGCGCCAGCAGCGCTTCCGGGGCCCAAGAGACCCAGTACTTC
CASSASGAQETQYF
>TRBJ1-1|few|NA|TRBV4-3
TGCGCCAGCAGCCAAGAGGAGGGCGGGTACACTGAAGCTTTCTTT
CASSQEEGGYTEAFF
>TRBJ2-7|NA|TRBD2|TRBV5-1
TGCGCCAGCAGCCCGGGACTAGCGGGGGGGCCTCCGTACGAGCAGTACTTC
CASSPGLAGGPPYEQYF
>TRBJ1-2|NA|TRBD1|TRBV18
TGTGCCAGCTCACCAGACCCTCCCGACAGGGCTGTCTTTAGCTATGGCTACACCTTC
CASSPDPPDRAVFSYGYTF
>TRBJ2-3|NA|NA|TRBV29-1
TGCAGCGTGGAATTTACTATGGATACGCAGTATTTT
CSVEFTMDTQYF
>TRBJ1-2|few|NA|TRBV7-9
TGTGCCAGCAGCTTACCGGCGGCATATGGCTACACCTTC
CASSLPAAYGYTF
>TRBJ1-2|NA|NA|TRBV6-1
TGTGCCAGCAGTCCTCAAGAGGGAACATATGGCTACACCTTC
CASSPQEGTYGYTF
>TRBJ2-2|NA|NA|TRBV5-1
TGCGCCAGCAGCTTGGCCAGATCCGGGGAGCTGTTTTTT
CASSLARSGELFF
>TRBJ1-4|NA|NA|TRBV27
TGTGCCAGCAGGATCGACAGAGCTAATGAAAAACTGTTTTTT
CASRIDRANEKLFF
>TRBJ2-6|NA|TRBD1|TRBV28
TGTGCCAGCAGTCCAAGTCCGGGACAGGGGCGTGGGGCCAACGTCCTGACTTTC
CASSPSPGQGRGANVLTF
>TRBJ2-3|NA|NA|TRBV6-5
TGTGCCAGCAGTTACTCGGGGAATCCCTCAGATACGCAGTATTTT
CASSYSGNPSDTQYF
>TRBJ2-1|NA|NA|TRBV5-6
TGTGCCAGCAGCTTGGCCGGCCCGACGGGGCAGTTCTTC
CASSLAGPTGQFF
>TRBJ1-1|NA|NA|TRBV4-3
TGCGCCAGCAGCCAAGACAGGGCGAACACTGAAGCTTTCTTT
CASSQDRANTEAFF
>TRBJ1-6|NA|NA|TRBV7-3
TGTGCCAGCAGCGTGGGCCGTGAGGGTTCACCCCTCCACTTT
CASSVGREGSPLHF
>TRBJ2-1|NA|NA|TRBV14
TGTGCCAGCAGCCAAGATTGGATGAGGGAGCAGTTCTTC
CASSQDWMREQFF
>TRBJ2-3|NA|TRBD2|TRBV5-6
TGTGCCAGCAGCCGGACTAGCGGGGGAACTACAGATACGCAGTATTTT
CASSRTSGGTTDTQYF
>TRBJ2-1|few|TRBD2|TRBV2
TGTGCCAGCAAGGTTGAGCGGGGGGCACACAATGAGCAGTTCTTC
CASKVERGAHNEQFF
>TRBJ1-2|few|NA|TRBV7-2
TGTGCCAGCAGTCCCCTACGGGGTCTCTATGGCTACACCTTC
CASSPLRGLYGYTF
>TRBJ1-5|NA|NA|TRBV6-6
TGTGCCAGCACGGGGGAAGACCAGCCCCAGCATTTT
CASTGEDQPQHF
>TRBJ1-4|few|NA|TRBV7-3
TGTGCCAGCAGCGCAACGGGGCGCCCCAAGGAAAAACTGTTTTTT
CASSATGRPKEKLFF
>TRBJ1-2|NA|NA|TRBV4-3
TGCGCCAGCAGCCAAGGGGGCGGTAACTATGGCTACACCTTC
CASSQGGGNYGYTF
>TRBJ2-1|few|TRBD2|TRBV30
TGTGCCTGCTGGGCTAGCGGACTAAACAATGAGCAGTTCTTC
CACWASGLNNEQFF
>TRBJ2-2|once|NA|TRBV4-3
TGCGCCAGCAGCCAAGTAACCAGAGATACCGGGGAGCTGTTTTTT
CASSQVTRDTGELFF
>TRBJ1-1|NA|NA|TRBV29-1
TGCAGCGTTGCGGGTAGGTACGACACTGAAGCTTTCTTT
CSVAGRYDTEAFF
>TRBJ2-7|NA|NA|TRBV2
TGTGCCAGCAGTGAAGATGTCAACGAGCAGTACTTC
CASSEDVNEQYF
>TRBJ1-1|NA|NA|TRBV4-3
TGCGCCAGCAGCCTGACACCGGGCACTGAAGCTTTCTTT
CASSLTPGTEAFF
>TRBJ2-7|NA|TRBD1|TRBV29-1
TGCAGCGTTGCCCGGACAGGGGGTTCCTACGAGCAGTACTTC
CSVARTGGSYEQYF
>TRBJ1-6|NA|NA|TRBV9
TGTGCCAGCAGCGTAGGTCCTGGGGTCACCTATAATTCACCCCTCCACTTT
CASSVGPGVTYNSPLHF
>TRBJ2-7|NA|NA|TRBV6-5
TGTGCCAGCAGTTACGCGGGACAAAACTACGAGCAGTACTTC
CASSYAGQNYEQYF
>TRBJ2-3|NA|NA|TRBV29-1
TGCAGCGTTGGCGGCAGGGCTACAGATACGCAGTATTTT
CSVGGRATDTQYF
>TRBJ1-2|few|NA|TRBV10-3
TGTGCCATCAGTGAGGGGACAAACTATGGCTACACCTTC
CAISEGTNYGYTF
>TRBJ2-1|few|NA|TRBV9
TGTGCCAGCAGCGTAGACAGTCCGCCATACAATGAGCAGTTCTTC
CASSVDSPPYNEQFF
>TRBJ2-3|NA|NA|TRBV27
TGTGCCAGCAGTTTAGCGGCCCGTGATACGCAGTATTTT
CASSLAARDTQYF
>TRBJ2-6|NA|NA|TRBV5-1
TGCGCCAGCAGCTTGGAGCCCCTACTCACCTACTCTGGGGCCAACGTCCTGACTTTC
CASSLEPLLTYSGANVLTF
>TRBJ2-3|NA|TRBD2|TRBV7-2
TGTGCCAGCAGCTCACCGGGAGGATCAGATACGCAGTATTTT
CASSSPGGSDTQYF
>TRBJ1-1|NA|NA|TRBV25-1
TGTGCCAGCAGACAATCAGGGATAGGGACTGAAGCTTTCTTT
CASRQSGIGTEAFF
>TRBJ2-3|few|NA|TRBV4-3
TGCGCCAGCAGCCAGAATGATAGAAGCACAGATACGCAGTATTTT
CASSQNDRSTDTQYF
>TRBJ2-1|NA|NA|TRBV14
TGTGCCAGCAGCCAAATACGGAGCTCCTACAATGAGCAGTTCTTC
CASSQIRSSYNEQFF
>TRBJ2-7|NA|NA|TRBV9
TGTGCCAGCAGCGCTGGGCAGACAACCTACGAGCAGTACTTC
CASSAGQTTYEQYF
>TRBJ1-2|NA|NA|TRBV20-1
TGCAGTGCAAGGGCCTATGGCTACACCTTC
CSARAYGYTF
>TRBJ2-1|NA|TRBD1|TRBV25-1
TGTGCCAGCAGTGGACAGGGGGCGGGAGTGGGTATTTACAATGAGCAGTTCTTC
CASSGQGAGVGIYNEQFF
>TRBJ1-2|once|NA|TRBV7-9
TGTGCCAGCAGCCCTCACTCGGCAGGGGAGGGCTACACCTTC
CASSPHSAGEGYTF
>TRBJ1-1|NA|NA|TRBV29-1
TGCAGCGTTGGGTGGGATTCGAACACTGAAGCTTTCTTT
CSVGWDSNTEAFF
>TRBJ1-1|NA|NA|TRBV2
TGTGCCACCGCGAGGACCAACACTGAAGCTTTCTTT
CATARTNTEAFF
>TRBJ2-4|few|NA|TRBV2
TGTGCCAGCAGACCAGACTCCGCCAAAAACATTCAGTACTTC
CASRPDSAKNIQYF
>TRBJ2-1|few|TRBD1|TRBV2
TGTGCCAGCAGAGCCGGGACAGGGGTCTACAATGAGCAGTTCTTC
CASRAGTGVYNEQFF
>TRBJ1-2|many|TRBD1|TRBV7-2
TGTGCCAGCAGTTCTACAGGGGTGGAGTATGGCTACACCTTC
CASSSTGVEYGYTF